These T cell receptor beta chains were read from a single sample in a study of blood T cells in healthy people across ages. One entry per CDR3 protein, called by TCRdb with MiXCR from the 5' RACE reads. Among roughly 1,500,000 distinct CDR3 sequences listed, 42% were seen once. Sequencing was done on a sample of blood. The source is a woman aged 18 to 35 in good health. Each CDR3 is given with its conserved first and last residue. The order of the fields is V gene, clone size, J gene, D gene, CDR3 protein, CDR3 DNA. The D gene is left open where the match is weak. Size is stated for part of the rows, as once, few or many counts, or as a class when the clone is expanded.

TRBV10-3	few	TRBJ1-5	.	CATSGKERQPQHF	TGTGCCACCTCAGGGAAGGAAAGGCAGCCCCAGCATTTT
TRBV2	.	TRBJ2-7	.	CASKVGSSSYEQYF	TGTGCCAGCAAAGTGGGGTCCTCCTCCTACGAGCAGTACTTC
TRBV2	few	TRBJ2-1	.	CASKRINGVDEQFF	TGTGCCAGCAAGAGGATAAATGGGGTGGATGAGCAGTTCTTC
TRBV2	.	TRBJ1-2	TRBD1	CASSERRDRENYGYTF	TGTGCCAGCAGTGAACGGCGGGACAGGGAGAACTATGGCTACACCTTC
TRBV10-3	.	TRBJ1-1	TRBD1	CAISGTGGSPLNTEAFF	TGTGCCATCAGCGGAACAGGGGGCTCTCCTTTGAACACTGAAGCTTTCTTT
TRBV6-5	.	TRBJ2-3	TRBD1	CASSSGTGVRTDTQYF	TGTGCCAGCAGCTCCGGGACAGGGGTGCGGACAGATACGCAGTATTTT
TRBV29-1	many	TRBJ2-3	TRBD2	CSAGGGPGTDTQYF	TGCAGCGCCGGCGGGGGGCCGGGCACAGATACGCAGTATTTT
TRBV2	.	TRBJ2-7	TRBD1	CASSEWGTGGTYEQYF	TGTGCCAGCAGTGAATGGGGGACAGGGGGGACCTACGAGCAGTACTTC
TRBV29-1	few	TRBJ1-1	TRBD1	CSVEEATGGTEAFF	TGCAGCGTTGAAGAGGCGACAGGGGGCACTGAAGCTTTCTTT
TRBV6-1	.	TRBJ2-1	.	CASVSRYNEQFF	TGTGCCAGCGTGAGCAGATACAATGAGCAGTTCTTC
TRBV7-9	.	TRBJ2-4	.	CASSTTVTRSAQYF	TGTGCCAGCAGCACGACAGTTACCCGTTCTGCGCAGTACTTC
TRBV12-3/TRBV12-4	.	TRBJ1-2	.	CASRGGYGYTF	TGTGCCAGCCGGGGGGGCTATGGCTACACCTTC
TRBV20-1	once	TRBJ1-6	.	CSAREVYSPLHF	TGCAGTGCTAGAGAGGTCTATTCACCCCTCCACTTT
TRBV7-2	.	TRBJ2-1	TRBD2	CASSLQLAGGNEQFF	TGTGCCAGCAGCTTACAACTAGCGGGAGGGAATGAGCAGTTCTTC
TRBV25-1	.	TRBJ1-1	.	CASSDLSGRAGQNTEAFF	TGTGCCAGCAGTGATCTTTCCGGTCGAGCAGGGCAGAACACTGAAGCTTTCTTT
TRBV6-5	few	TRBJ1-2	.	CASSYKNYGYTF	TGTGCCAGCAGTTACAAGAACTATGGCTACACCTTC